This entry lists 32 T cell receptor beta chains sequenced from one sample in a study of T cell responses to AZD1222 COVID-19 vaccine. Only in-frame clones appear in the TCRdb table, and some are missing; sequencing was by immunoSEQ multiplex PCR. The sample contains some 150,000 clones, 92% of which appear only once. The sequences come from peripheral blood, collected 28 days after the second AZD1222 dose. These receptors came from an adult who received the AZD1222 COVID-19 vaccine.

V and J are TRBV10-3 and TRBJ2-3, with TRBD2 matching over 12 bases. V lost 6 bases and J lost 7; bases outside the gene matches: 8. Germline V lookup: CDR1 ENHRY, CDR2 SYGVKD. The CDR3 consists of 15 residues. The CDR3 bases are TGTGCCATCAGCCACGGACTAGCGGGAAGGCATACGCAGTATTTT. Encoded protein: CAISHGLAGRHTQYF.

The count of this clone is one. The chain combines TRBV5-4 with TRBJ2-2; 8 bases are shared with TRBD2. The CDR3 spans 18 residues. V lost 4 bases to trimming and J lost 4 bases; unmatched junction nucleotides: 15. Per the germline V gene, CDR1 is SGHNT and CDR2 is YYREEE (reference sequence). CDR3 in amino acids: CASSQPRTSLSSTGELFF. The CDR3 region has the DNA TGTGCCAGCAGCCAACCTCGGACTAGCCTATCCTCCACCGGGGAGCTGTTTTTT.

J is TRBJ2-1 and V is TRBV5-6; TRBD2 matches at 10 bases. This CDR3 comprises 16 residues. Germline-derived CDR1 and CDR2 are SGHDT and YYEEEE. The V segment lost 0 bases and the J segment 4 bases; nucleotides outside the gene matches: 4. The CDR3 DNA sequence: TGTGCCAGCAGCTTGGGGACTAGCGGAGGATACAATGAGCAGTTCTTC. This sequence encodes CASSLGTSGGYNEQFF.

This clone appeared once. The V call is TRBV3-1 (or the pseudogene TRBV3-2), the J call TRBJ2-7, with D unclear. Trimming left V 1 base short and J 0 bases short, with 10 bases between. Germline values: CDR1 LGHDT, CDR2 YNNKEL (reference sequence). This CDR3 is built from 15 residues. CDR3 in DNA: TGTGCCAGCAGCCAAGGTAGCCCCAGCTCCTACGAGCAGTACTTC. Translated: CASSQGSPSSYEQYF.

The chain couples TRBV19 to TRBJ2-7; the D call may be TRBD1 or TRBD2 (6 bases each). Germline V gene data show CDR1 as LNHDA and CDR2 as SQIVND (reference sequence). There are 14 residues in the CDR3. Trimming took 5 bases from V and 2 from J, leaving 13 bases between them. CDR3 amino acids: CASSGGTSTYEQYF. The CDR3 nucleotides read TGTGCCAGTAGTGGGGGGACAAGTACCTACGAGCAGTACTTC.

This clone was found once. The chain carries TRBV5-1 and TRBJ2-7; 7 bases are shared with TRBD1. The ends lost 3 bases at V and 1 base at J; junction bases unmatched: 7. Germline CDR1 is SGHRS and CDR2 is YFSETQ. This CDR3 region has 15 residues. CDR3 residues: CASSSPDRLSYEQYF. The CDR3 nucleotides read TGCGCCAGCAGCTCCCCGGACAGGTTATCCTACGAGCAGTACTTC.

This clone has a single count. The V call is TRBV28, the J call TRBJ2-5, with 8 nucleotides matching TRBD2. This CDR3 spans 15 amino acids. Germline V gene sequence: CDR1 MDHEN, CDR2 SYDVKM. V lost 4 bases to trimming and J lost 3 bases; unmatched junction nucleotides: 7. For the CDR3, the DNA is TGTGCCAGCAGTTCATACCTGGGACTAGAAGAGACCCAGTACTTC. It encodes CASSSYLGLEETQYF. The whole variable domain, remainder taken from reference TRBV28 and TRBJ2-5, is DVKVTQSSRYLVKRTGEKVFLECVQDMDHENMFWYRQDPGLGLRLIYFSYDVKMKEKGDIPEGYSVSREKKERFSLILESASTNQTSMYLCASSSYLGLEETQYFGPGTRLLVL.

The V gene is TRBV19, the J gene TRBJ2-7, with TRBD2 matching over 7 bases. Germline CDR1 is LNHDA and CDR2 is SQIVND (reference sequence). The CDR3 loop spans 14 amino acids. V was clipped by 6 bases and J by 0 bases; unmatched bases: 5. The CDR3 DNA reads TGTGCCAGTAGACCCCGGGAGGACTCCTACGAGCAGTACTTC. Translation: CASRPREDSYEQYF.

This sequence joins TRBV24-1 and TRBJ1-5; D call uncertain. Germline CDR1 and CDR2: KGHDR and SFDVKD. The CDR3 is 13 residues long. V dropped 12 bases and J dropped 8 bases, with 19 bases sitting between them. The CDR3 protein is CAASRGRSEPQHF. The CDR3 DNA reads TGTGCCGCTTCCCGGGGTCGTAGTGAGCCCCAGCATTTT.

V gene TRBV11-2 combines with J gene TRBJ2-3, with 8 bases lining up with TRBD2. CDR3 length: 16 amino acids. Germline CDR1 SGHAT, CDR2 FQNNGV. Unmatched junction bases numbered 9, after V lost 5 bases and J lost 2 bases. CDR3 sequence reads: CASSNLAGLLTDTQYF. CDR3 DNA sequence: TGTGCCAGCAGCAATCTAGCGGGCCTACTCACAGATACGCAGTATTTT.

This clone was counted once. This sequence joins TRBV9 and TRBJ2-7; tentatively, D is TRBD2 (5 bases). The CDR3 covers 14 residues. The germline V and J ends were trimmed by 4 bases and 4 bases, with 15 bases remaining between them. The germline V gene encodes CDR1 SGDLS and CDR2 YYNGEE. CDR3 DNA: TGTGCCAGCAGCCGAATGGGAGAGGGTTACGAGCAGTACTTC. Translated: CASSRMGEGYEQYF.

The chain employs TRBV9 and TRBJ2-3; D may be TRBD1 (5 bases). The CDR3 totals 13 residues. Trimming took off 4 bases at V and 4 bases at J, with 10 bases between the two ends. Germline values: CDR1 SGDLS, CDR2 YYNGEE. The CDR3 here is CASSSRVSDTQYF. The CDR3 DNA sequence: TGTGCCAGCAGCAGCAGGGTATCAGATACGCAGTATTTT.

The V and J genes are TRBV28 and TRBJ2-2; TRBD1 agrees at 7 bases. After removal of 1 base from V and 1 base from J, the junction contained 0 bases not matched to a gene. The V gene's germline CDR1 is MDHEN and CDR2 SYDVKM. The CDR3 is 15 residues long. The CDR3 is CASSLYRGNTGELFF. The CDR3 nucleotides read TGTGCCAGCAGTTTATACAGGGGGAACACCGGGGAGCTGTTTTTT. The full variable domain, in which reference TRBV28 and TRBJ2-2 provide the parts outside the CDR3, is DVKVTQSSRYLVKRTGEKVFLECVQDMDHENMFWYRQDPGLGLRLIYFSYDVKMKEKGDIPEGYSVSREKKERFSLILESASTNQTSMYLCASSLYRGNTGELFFGEGSRLTVL.

The CDR3 sequence is CASSLGAGGAIRSYEQYF. The DNA for the CDR3 is TGTGCCAGCAGTTTAGGGGCGGGAGGAGCCATAAGATCCTACGAGCAGTACTTC. The V call is TRBV27, the J call TRBJ2-7; 8 nucleotides line up with TRBD2. The V gene end was trimmed by 2 bases and the J gene end by 1 base; junction bases not matched to a gene: 13. CDR3 size: 18 residues. The germline V gene encodes CDR1 MNHEY and CDR2 SMNVEV (reference sequence).

On this clone itself: Other DNA sequences in the sample encode the same CDR3. This sequence joins TRBV12-3 or TRBV12-4 and TRBJ2-7, with a possible D match to TRBD2 (6 bases). The V end was cut by 5 bases, the J end by 3 bases, with 11 bases between. The CDR3 contains 13 residues. The CDR3 nucleotides read TGTGCCAGCAGTCTCGGGACTGTCTACGAGCAGTACTTC. The encoded protein is CASSLGTVYEQYF.

The V call is TRBV2, the J call TRBJ2-7; the D gene could be TRBD1 or TRBD2 (5 bases each). Germline assignment: CDR1 SNHLY and CDR2 FYNNEI. CDR3 length equals 14 residues. V was pared by 6 bases and J by 6 bases, with 18 bases between. CDR3 coding DNA: TGTGCCAGCAGCGAGAGACTACAGGCACTCGAGCAGTACTTC. Translation gives CASSERLQALEQYF.

This chain joins TRBV29-1 and TRBJ1-1; tentatively, D is TRBD1 (5 bases). CDR1 is SQVTM, CDR2 ANQGSEA, per germline. The CDR3 spans 14 residues. Trimming pared 4 bases from V and 3 bases from J, leaving 15 bases between. DNA of the CDR3: TGCAGCGTTGTTCGCGGACACGTCTACACTGAAGCTTTCTTT. Amino acid sequence: CSVVRGHVYTEAFF.

The chain links TRBV7-9 to TRBJ2-7; no clear D. The CDR3 is made up of 14 amino acids. V shed 5 bases and J shed 3 bases, with 14 bases lying between them. The germline CDR1 and CDR2 sequences are SEHNR and FQNEAQ (reference sequence). In DNA, the CDR3 is TGTGCCAGCAGCAAACGATCAGGAGACTACGAGCAGTACTTC. It codes for CASSKRSGDYEQYF.

V is TRBV27 and J is TRBJ1-6; D ambiguous. The CDR3 spans 14 residues. Trimming removed 2 bases at V and 4 bases at J, with 6 bases between. Germline CDR1 is MNHEY and CDR2 is SMNVEV (reference sequence). The CDR3 reads CASSLKQYNSPLHF. CDR3 nucleotide sequence: TGTGCCAGCAGTTTAAAACAGTATAATTCACCCCTCCACTTT.

The chain has TRBV4-3 and TRBJ2-2, with 7 bases lining up with TRBD1. Germline V gene sequence: CDR1 LGHNA, CDR2 YSLEER. The V gene end was trimmed by 2 bases and the J gene end by 5 bases; junction bases not matched to a gene: 8. This CDR3 region has 16 residues. The CDR3 spells CASSQLYRGTTGELFF. The CDR3 nucleotides are TGCGCCAGCAGCCAACTTTACAGGGGAACAACCGGGGAGCTGTTTTTT.

This clone is a singleton in its sample. The genes are TRBV11-3 and TRBJ2-1, with D perhaps being TRBD1 or TRBD2 (5 bases each). V gave up 5 bases and J gave up 5 bases, with 13 bases separating them. This CDR3 comprises 14 residues. Germline V gene lookup returns CDR1 SGHNT and CDR2 YENEEA. CDR3 sequence: CASSPRDADNEQFF. CDR3 bases: TGTGCCAGCAGCCCCAGGGACGCGGACAATGAGCAGTTCTTC.

The J gene is TRBJ2-1, the V gene TRBV5-4, with D possibly TRBD1 on 5 matching bases. Germline V gene lookup returns CDR1 SGHNT and CDR2 YYREEE (reference sequence). The CDR3 has 13 residues. Trimming took off 3 bases at V and 7 bases at J, with 11 bases between the two ends. The CDR3 spells CASSWGLANEQFF. The CDR3 nucleotides read TGTGCCAGCAGCTGGGGCTTGGCTAATGAGCAGTTCTTC. Filled out from reference TRBV5-4 and TRBJ2-1, the complete variable domain reads ETGVTQSPTHLIKTRGQQVTLRCSSQSGHNTVSWYQQALGQGPQFIFQYYREEENGRGNFPPRFSGLQFPNYSSELNVNALELDDSALYLCASSWGLANEQFFGPGTRLTVL.

The chain recombines TRBV24-1 with TRBJ1-1, with unresolved D. V lost 0 bases, J lost 8 bases, and 6 bases lay in between. CDR1 and CDR2 from the germline V gene are KGHDR and SFDVKD. CDR3 size: 12 residues. The CDR3 nucleotides are TGTGCCACCAGTGATTTGTACGGAGAAGCTTTCTTT. This gives the protein CATSDLYGEAFF.

The chain employs TRBV24-1 and TRBJ2-1, with 7 bases that match TRBD1. Germline V gives CDR1 KGHDR, CDR2 SFDVKD. This CDR3 is 14 amino acids long. V shed 7 bases and J 2 bases; nucleotides not matched to a gene: 4. The CDR3 sequence: CATRGTDPYNEQFF. The CDR3 nucleotides are TGTGCCACCAGGGGGACAGACCCCTACAATGAGCAGTTCTTC.

The rearrangement links TRBV19 to TRBJ1-5; D is undetermined. Per germline, CDR1 LNHDA and CDR2 SQIVND (reference sequence). The CDR3 covers 15 residues. V gave up 1 base and J gave up 0 bases, with 7 bases separating them. DNA for the CDR3: TGTGCCAGTAGTATAGGCGCATTTAGCAATCAGCCCCAGCATTTT. Translated: CASSIGAFSNQPQHF.

J is TRBJ2-7 and V is TRBV5-1, with D possibly TRBD1 on 6 matching bases. The V gene's germline CDR1 is SGHRS and CDR2 YFSETQ. The ends were cut back, 2 bases at V and 4 bases at J, with 10 bases in the middle. The CDR3 loop spans 13 amino acids. CDR3 in DNA: TGCGCCAGCAGCTTAAACAGGGATTACGAGCAGTACTTC. The encoded protein is CASSLNRDYEQYF.

The V and J genes are TRBV28 and TRBJ1-5; D may be TRBD1 (6 bases). Germline values: CDR1 MDHEN, CDR2 SYDVKM. V shed 1 base and J shed 3 bases, with 16 bases lying between them. The CDR3 contains 17 residues. DNA for the CDR3: TGTGCCAGCAGTTTATCCGGACGGACAGATCTCAATCAGCCCCAGCATTTT. Residues: CASSLSGRTDLNQPQHF.

The V and J genes are TRBV3-1 (or the pseudogene TRBV3-2) and TRBJ2-2; the D gene is possibly TRBD1 (6 bases). This CDR3 region has 16 residues. Trimming pared 4 bases from V and 6 bases from J, leaving 18 bases between. Germline loops: CDR1 LGHDT, CDR2 YNNKEL (reference sequence). In DNA form, the CDR3 reads TGTGCCAGCAGCCCAAGAGTACGACAGGTGTCCGGGGAGCTGTTTTTT. Translating gives CASSPRVRQVSGELFF.

This chain connects TRBV11-2 to TRBJ2-7; weak D call: TRBD1 (6 bases). The germline V gene encodes CDR1 SGHAT and CDR2 FQNNGV. This CDR3 is 16 amino acids long. V was clipped by 1 base and J by 6 bases, with 19 bases between them. CDR3 sequence (DNA): TGTGCCAGCAGCTTAGTCCAGGGGTTATACGTGCGCGAGCAGTACTTC. Translating it yields CASSLVQGLYVREQYF.

The J gene is TRBJ1-1, the V gene TRBV21-1; the table's D call of TRBD1 was not tested on the DNA. TRBV21-1 is given as a pseudogene. The CDR3 consists of 13 residues. This chain's CDR3 is CASGDREATEAFF. As DNA, the CDR3 is TGTGCCAGCGGGGACAGGGAGGCAACTGAAGCTTTCTTT.

This chain connects TRBV10-1 to TRBJ1-3; D not certain. V gave up 11 bases and J gave up 0 bases, with 17 bases separating them. The V gene's germline CDR1 is WNHNN and CDR2 SYGVQD (reference sequence). The CDR3 loop spans 15 amino acids. For the CDR3, the DNA is TGCGCCCCGATGAGGGCGCCGTGCTCTGGAAACACCATATATTTT. It yields the protein CAPMRAPCSGNTIYF.

The chain uses TRBV25-1 and TRBJ1-1; 9 bases fit TRBD1. Trimming cost V 3 bases and J 4 bases; bases outside gene matches: 0. The CDR3 loop spans 13 amino acids. In germline, CDR1 is MGHDK, CDR2 SYGVNS. The CDR3 region is CASSEGQGTEAFF. The CDR3 region has the DNA TGTGCCAGCAGTGAGGGACAGGGCACTGAAGCTTTCTTT.